The 18 T cell receptor beta chains reported below all come from one sample, sequenced in a study of blood T cells in healthy people across ages. The use of a sample-barcoded 5' primer and a J-beta primer mix characterized a second PCR of about 6 to 11 cycles. TCRdb re-called the 5' RACE reads through MiXCR, storing one row per CDR3 protein. The sample has some 370,000 distinct CDR3 sequences, over 45% seen once. The sequencing input was blood. These TCRs come from a man between 60 and 70 years old in good health.

J is TRBJ1-2 and V is TRBV7-2, with D perhaps TRBD1 (6 bases). The CDR3 has 13 amino acids. Per the germline V gene, CDR1 is SGHTA and CDR2 is FQGNSA. V lost 6 bases, J lost 8 bases, and 16 bases lay in between. The chain's CDR3 is CASSPGAMRGYTF. The CDR3 DNA reads TGTGCCAGCAGTCCGGGGGCCATGAGGGGCTACACCTTC.

V is TRBV2 and J is TRBJ2-2; possible D gene TRBD2, 5 bases. Trimming stripped 7 bases from V and 6 bases from J, with 12 bases between. This CDR3 is built from 13 residues. Germline V gene sequence: CDR1 SNHLY, CDR2 FYNNEI. The CDR3 nucleotides read TGTGCCAGCAAAACCGAGGGAGCCGGGGAGCTGTTTTTT. Translated: CASKTEGAGELFF.

The chain employs TRBV27 and TRBJ1-1; D ambiguous. The CDR3 consists of 13 residues. Trimming removed 4 bases at V and 4 bases at J, with 10 bases between. The germline V gene encodes CDR1 MNHEY and CDR2 SMNVEV (reference sequence). The CDR3 region is CASSSRPSTEAFF. DNA for the CDR3: TGTGCCAGCAGTTCCAGACCATCCACTGAAGCTTTCTTT.

This chain connects TRBV29-1 to TRBJ2-5; 8 positions match TRBD1. The length of the CDR3 is 14 residues. V lost 4 bases to trimming and J lost 4 bases; unmatched junction nucleotides: 8. Looked up from germline, CDR1 is SQVTM and CDR2 is ANQGSEA. The CDR3 region is CSVVRTGLGETQYF. The CDR3 region has the DNA TGCAGCGTTGTAAGGACAGGGCTGGGAGAGACCCAGTACTTC. The variable domain in full, completed from reference TRBV29-1 and TRBJ2-5, reads SAVISQKPSRDICQRGTSLTIQCQVDSQVTMMFWYRQQPGQSLTLIATANQGSEATYESGFVIDKFPISRPNLTFSTLTVSNMSPEDSSIYLCSVVRTGLGETQYFGPGTRLLVL.

V usage is TRBV28 and J usage is TRBJ1-2, with D possibly TRBD1 on 6 matching bases. Per germline, CDR1 MDHEN and CDR2 SYDVKM. The CDR3 sequence is 14 residues long. Trimming shortened V by 10 bases and J by 7 bases, and 22 bases separated the two germline ends. The CDR3 region is CAILPGPRGVGYTF. The CDR3 coding sequence is TGTGCCATCCTTCCCGGGCCGAGGGGGGTTGGCTACACCTTC.

The genes are TRBV7-9 and TRBJ1-1; D unclear. CDR1 and CDR2 (germline): SEHNR, FQNEAQ (reference sequence). This CDR3 is built from 13 residues. The germline V and J ends were trimmed by 10 bases and 1 base, with 13 bases remaining between them. CDR3 residues: CATAWVGNTEAFF. CDR3 nucleotides: TGTGCCACCGCTTGGGTGGGGAACACTGAAGCTTTCTTT.

The chain recombines TRBV30 with TRBJ1-3; TRBD1 is a possible D gene (6 bases). The V gene lost 3 bases and the J gene lost 3 bases, with 15 bases spanning the gap. CDR3 length: 15 amino acids. CDR1 and CDR2 from the germline V gene are GTSNPN and SVGIG (reference sequence). The CDR3 DNA is TGTGCCTGGAGCCCTTTCACAGGGAGTGGAAACACCATATATTTT. It yields the protein CAWSPFTGSGNTIYF.

This chain connects TRBV6-2 or TRBV6-3 to TRBJ2-5; the match to TRBD1 covers 7 bases. CDR1 is MNHEY, CDR2 SVGEGT, per germline. The CDR3 runs 14 residues. Trimming removed 7 bases from V and 2 bases from J; junction bases left unmatched: 7. This chain's CDR3 is CASTPGTDQETQYF. The DNA for the CDR3 is TGTGCCAGCACTCCCGGGACAGATCAAGAGACCCAGTACTTC.

The J gene is TRBJ1-3, the V gene TRBV10-3, with a tentative D call TRBD1 (5 bases). Trimming removed 3 bases at V and 4 bases at J, with 13 bases between. The CDR3 runs 15 residues. Germline CDR1 ENHRY, CDR2 SYGVKD. CDR3 residues: CAISDHQGSGNTIYF. CDR3 in DNA: TGTGCCATCAGTGATCACCAGGGCTCAGGAAACACCATATATTTT.

This rearrangement joins TRBV20-1 to TRBJ2-5, with TRBD1 matching 7 bases. The CDR3 is made up of 14 amino acids. Germline CDR1 is DFQATT and CDR2 is SNEGSKA (reference sequence). V gave up 0 bases and J gave up 4 bases; unmatched junction bases: 5. In nucleotides, the CDR3 is TGCAGTGCTAGAGACCAGCCAGGGGGAGAGACCCAGTACTTC. This encodes CSARDQPGGETQYF.

This clonotype occurred many times. This chain links TRBV5-4 with TRBJ2-1; possibly TRBD1 for D (6 bases). This CDR3 is built from 15 residues. V gave up 4 bases and J gave up 7 bases, with 18 bases separating them. Per germline, CDR1 SGHNT and CDR2 YYREEE (reference sequence). Here the CDR3 DNA reads TGTGCCAGCAGCATCCCGAAGGGACAAGCAAATGAGCAGTTCTTC. Its protein product is CASSIPKGQANEQFF.

The rearrangement uses TRBV20-1 and TRBJ2-5, with 9 bases fitting TRBD2. The J call is uncertain, as TRBJ2-7 better fits the DNA end. In germline, CDR1 is DFQATT, CDR2 SNEGSKA (reference sequence). The CDR3 is 14 residues long. The DNA for the CDR3 is TGCAGTGCTAGAGGTATTAGCGGGAGCTACGAGCAGTACTTC. Encoded protein: CSARGISGSYEQYF.

The rearrangement joins TRBV4-3 to TRBJ2-3; D may be TRBD2 (6 bases). V lost 4 bases and J lost 8, with 16 bases in between. Germline CDR1 is LGHNA and CDR2 is YSLEER. CDR3 length: 14 amino acids. CDR3 protein: CASSRLLREGTQYF. CDR3 nucleotide sequence: TGCGCCAGCAGCCGCCTATTGCGGGAAGGTACGCAGTATTTT.

A single count supports this clonotype. The V and J genes are TRBV3-1 and TRBJ2-7, with D tentatively TRBD2 (6 bases). V was trimmed by 4 bases and J by 7 bases, leaving 8 bases between them. Germline V gives CDR1 LGHDT, CDR2 YNNKEL (reference sequence). This CDR3 is 11 amino acids long. CDR3 residues: CASSLREEQYF. CDR3 DNA sequence: TGTGCCAGCAGCCTCCGGGAGGAGCAGTACTTC.

CDR3 region: CASSLNGRAYGDTQYF. As DNA, the CDR3 is TGTGCCAGCAGCTTAAACGGGAGGGCCTATGGAGATACGCAGTATTTT. J is TRBJ2-3 and V is TRBV7-3, with TRBD2 matching over 8 bases. Germline V CDR1 and CDR2: SGHTA, FQGTGA. The CDR3 runs to 16 residues. V was pared by 1 base and J by 5 bases, with 8 bases of the junction left unmatched.

This clonotype was detected only a few times. This chain connects TRBV7-2 to TRBJ2-5; TRBD2 agrees at 7 bases. Germline values: CDR1 SGHTA, CDR2 FQGNSA. The J segment lost 5 bases and the V segment lost 1 base, leaving 7 bases of the junction unmatched. This CDR3 contains 15 residues. CDR3 nucleotide sequence: TGTGCCAGCAGCTTAGTTCGCGGGGGTACGGAGACCCAGTACTTC. It codes for CASSLVRGGTETQYF.

Regarding this clonotype: A much larger clone lies a single base off, so this may be a read error. The rearrangement joins TRBV7-7 to TRBJ2-7; D possibly corresponds to TRBD2 (7 bases). The closer fit of TRBJ2-5 to the DNA end suggests the J call may be wrong. The germline gives CDR1 SSHAT, CDR2 FNYEAQ (reference sequence). The CDR3 totals 15 residues. DNA of the CDR3: TGTACTAGCAGCACTGAGGAGGGGGGGTTTGAGACCCAGTACTTC. Amino acid sequence: CTSSTEEGGFETQYF.

This chain joins TRBV7-9 and TRBJ2-1; 11 bases align to TRBD2. This CDR3 has 14 amino acids. Germline V lookup: CDR1 SEHNR, CDR2 FQNEAQ (reference sequence). V shed 2 bases and J 8 bases; nucleotides not matched to a gene: 2. The CDR3 DNA is TGTGCCAGCAGCTTAACTAGCGGGGGCGATGAGCAGTTCTTC. This sequence encodes CASSLTSGGDEQFF.